Below are 4 T cell receptor beta chains sequenced from a single sample in a study of blood T cell repertoires in COVID-19. Produced via immunoSEQ multiplex PCR; TCRdb's table is partial and in-frame only. The table lists approximately 200,000 clones, over 75% of them singletons. The sequencing sample was made of PBMCs or T cells enriched from blood (not recorded which). The source of these receptors is a man aged 35 to 55 who had recovered from COVID-19.

The gene calls are TRBV12-3 or TRBV12-4 and TRBJ2-1; 8 bases are shared with TRBD2. There are 13 residues in the CDR3. The trim removed 5 bases at V and 6 bases at J, leaving 3 bases unmatched. CDR3 in DNA: TGTGCCAGCAGTCCGACTAGCGCCAATGAGCAGTTCTTC. Residues: CASSPTSANEQFF.

The chain combines TRBV30 with TRBJ2-7, with 7 positions matching TRBD1. Per the germline V gene, CDR1 is GTSNPN and CDR2 is SVGIG (reference sequence). This CDR3 comprises 13 residues. Losses at the gene ends were 2 bases for V and 0 bases for J; bases not matched to a gene: 1. Here the CDR3 reads CAWSTGASYEQYF. The CDR3, as DNA: TGTGCCTGGAGTACAGGGGCCTCCTACGAGCAGTACTTC. Using reference TRBV30 and TRBJ2-7 for the parts outside the CDR3, the full variable domain is SQTIHQWPATLVQPVGSPLSLECTVEGTSNPNLYWYRQAAGRGLQLLFYSVGIGQISSEVPQNLSASRPQDRQFILSSKKLLLSDSGFYLCAWSTGASYEQYFGPGTRLTVT.

CDR3 sequence reads: CASSLTPGANGELFF. For the CDR3, the DNA is TGTGCCAGCAGCTTAACTCCAGGGGCAAACGGGGAGCTGTTTTTT. The V and J genes are TRBV11-2 and TRBJ2-2, with a weak D call TRBD1 (6 bases). Per the germline V gene, CDR1 is SGHAT and CDR2 is FQNNGV. This CDR3 spans 15 amino acids. V dropped 2 bases and J dropped 7 bases, with 14 bases sitting between them. The variable domain in full, completed from reference TRBV11-2 and TRBJ2-2, reads EAGVAQSPRYKIIEKRQSVAFWCNPISGHATLYWYQQILGQGPKLLIQFQNNGVVDDSQLPKDRFSAERLKGVDSTLKIQPAKLEDSAVYLCASSLTPGANGELFFGEGSRLTVL.

This clone was seen only a few times. The rearrangement uses TRBV19 and TRBJ2-1, with TRBD1 identical over 10 bases. This CDR3 has 15 amino acids. Looked up from germline, CDR1 is LNHDA and CDR2 is SQIVND (reference sequence). V shed 5 bases and J 9 bases; nucleotides not matched to a gene: 10. The CDR3 loop is CASSLDRGLSSEQFF. Written as DNA, the CDR3 is TGTGCCAGTAGTCTTGACAGGGGGCTATCTAGTGAGCAGTTCTTC. Filled out from reference TRBV19 and TRBJ2-1, the complete variable domain reads DGGITQSPKYLFRKEGQNVTLSCEQNLNHDAMYWYRQDPGQGLRLIYYSQIVNDFQKGDIAEGYSVSREKKESFPLTVTSAQKNPTAFYLCASSLDRGLSSEQFFGPGTRLTVL.